The source of this T cell receptor beta chain is a study of monozygotic twins with inflammatory bowel disease. Two nested PCRs, run for around 15 and 10 cycles, were applied to TCRalpha and TCRbeta cDNA. TCRdb reworked the 5' RACE reads into one entry per CDR3 protein, no DNA. The listing contains a few hundred thousand distinct CDR3 sequences. In germline, CDR1 is MRHNA, CDR2 SNTAGT. CDR3 length equals 15 residues. A remark on this clonotype: Antigen unknown.

General study findings and limits: Healthy co-twins, by inverse Simpson, had higher TCRbeta diversity than their siblings with IBD.

The sample consisted of blood. V usage is TRBV6-4 and J usage is TRBJ2-7. This TCR was sampled from a human donor with ulcerative colitis or Crohn's disease, or a healthy co-twin of an affected twin (not recorded which). CDR3 residues: CASSDSSYHSYEQYF.